This entry features one T cell receptor beta chain sequence. Antigen: not known. This specimen belongs to a study of shared clonotypes between healthy human individuals. Across the study: Per donor, three plates held CD4 naive cells, three held CD4 memory, two held CD8 naive and one held CD8 memory. General study points: Non-shared clonotypes displayed generation probabilities falling below those of clonotypes present in all four donors. Incomplete sequencing of sorted subsets was indicated by rarefaction despite large depth.

TCRdb keeps only in-frame clones here, not all; method: immunoSEQ multiplex PCR. The table shows approximately 1.5 million clones, with about 98% occurring only once. The V gene lost 0 bases and the J gene lost 4 bases, with 10 bases spanning the gap. CDR3 length equals 16 residues. Germline values: CDR1 SNHLY, CDR2 FYNNEI. The V gene is TRBV2, the J gene TRBJ2-6, with D perhaps TRBD1 (5 bases). This receptor was taken from a man between 25 and 39 years old in good health. The sequenced sample consisted of naive CD4+ T cells sorted from blood. Indicated subset: CD45RA+ positively selected. The CDR3 bases are TGTGCCAGCAGTGAAGCGGCAGGGCTGGGGGCCAACGTCCTGACTTTC. Amino acid sequence: CASSEAAGLGANVLTF.